The rows below give T cell receptor beta chains drawn from one sample of a study of type 1 and type 2 diabetes patients. MiXCR, run by TCRdb on the multiplex PCR reads, gives a single entry per CDR3 protein. The sample has fewer than 350,000 distinct CDR3 sequences; 45% to 60% are singletons. The sample taken for sequencing was peripheral blood mononuclear cells (PBMCs). The receptors shown here come from a man younger than 35 with type 2 diabetes. CDR3s include the opening cysteine and the closing phenylalanine or tryptophan. Each record gives: V gene, CDR3 protein.

TRBV6-6 | CASSRSSGQGNSPLHF
TRBV29-1 | CSVEDPDGVGRYGYTF
TRBV2 | CASSGQGDTEAFF
TRBV27 | CASSLGAGNMNTEAFF
TRBV30 | CAGRSHRGPNVLTF
TRBV25-1 | CASSEGAVDTQYF
TRBV20-1 | CSVDREGNYEQYF
TRBV7-7 | CASSPRAGAINQETQYF
TRBV5-1 | CASSLTDREKYGYTF
TRBV2 | CASSEARGGNQPQHF
TRBV10-1 | CAISERASNYGYTF
TRBV4-2 | CASSPGTGNSGANVLTF
TRBV6-6 | CASSPGLEQYF
TRBV7-9 | CASSLARQANNEQFF
TRBV20-1 | CSNPTSGIQYF
TRBV19 | CASTTQDLNTGELFF
TRBV6-5 | CASSHGAPNQPQHF
TRBV27 | CASSPSRDANEKLFF
TRBV7-8 | CASSLSVVNTEAFF
TRBV30 | CAWNWGASSYEQYF
TRBV5-1 | CASKLAPVDTQYF
TRBV19 | CASSLPTRDNEQFF
TRBV2 | CASAGLAGLNTGELFF
TRBV20-1 | CSASPHTNTEAFF
TRBV7-2 | CASSLRLAGIKDTQYF
TRBV11-2 | CASSSQGLFEQYF
TRBV7-2 | CASSPTGTVAGSPLHF
TRBV20-1 | CSANPLDTNYGYTF
TRBV27 | CASSPYGQGNDSPLHF
TRBV5-1 | CASSIETVSGELFF
TRBV4-1 | CASSPRGGGRGPQHF
TRBV15 | CATSRERGATYEQYF
TRBV7-2 | CASSPLRDSNQPQHF
TRBV12-5 | CASGVAGEVTDTQYF
TRBV5-1 | CASSPAGGWETQYF
TRBV12-5 | CASGLSQGSYEQYF
TRBV2 | CASSEYVTSGLSSYNEQFF
TRBV25-1 | CASSLAQGLDQETQYF
TRBV7-2 | CASSLSDRVNEQFF
TRBV5-8 | CASSLGQGGISKAFF
TRBV7-6 | CASSAMASTDTQYF
TRBV19 | CASSPVGGVDYNEQFF
TRBV5-5 | CASSSAGSRDSPLHF
TRBV20-1 | CSVTQRALSTMGYTF
TRBV29-1 | CSVEGLTGVGTGELFF
TRBV6-5 | CASQRGRDTEAFF
TRBV20-1 | CSATPTLAGQETQYF
TRBV6-4 | CASRPAGGSTGELFF
TRBV28 | CAISARDSGNQPQHF